This T cell receptor beta chain was retrieved from a study of spatial heterogeneity in lung cancer. As for the study in general: Each unique TCR and UMI combination was seen more than ten times on average in raw reads.

This clonotype ranks as large. The germline gives CDR1 LNHDA, CDR2 SQIVND (reference sequence). V lost 3 bases, J lost 4 bases, and 8 bases lay in between. This CDR3 is 13 amino acids long. Time point given: sample taken at primary tumor resection. A total of some 70 untreated early-stage non-small cell lung cancer patients served as donors. The library protocol tagged each TCR cDNA with a unique molecular identifier. TCRdb itself ran the 5' RACE reads through MiXCR, one entry per CDR3 protein. The sample has roughly 1,700 distinct CDR3 sequences, roughly 23% seen once. The source material was normal lung tissue next to the tumor, sampled at surgery. The rearrangement uses TRBV19 and TRBJ2-3; no firm D call. This receptor was obtained from a male donor with early-stage non-small cell lung cancer. The CDR3 nucleotides are TGTGCCAGTAGTATGAGGCGCTCAGATACGCAGTATTTT. Translation gives CASSMRRSDTQYF.